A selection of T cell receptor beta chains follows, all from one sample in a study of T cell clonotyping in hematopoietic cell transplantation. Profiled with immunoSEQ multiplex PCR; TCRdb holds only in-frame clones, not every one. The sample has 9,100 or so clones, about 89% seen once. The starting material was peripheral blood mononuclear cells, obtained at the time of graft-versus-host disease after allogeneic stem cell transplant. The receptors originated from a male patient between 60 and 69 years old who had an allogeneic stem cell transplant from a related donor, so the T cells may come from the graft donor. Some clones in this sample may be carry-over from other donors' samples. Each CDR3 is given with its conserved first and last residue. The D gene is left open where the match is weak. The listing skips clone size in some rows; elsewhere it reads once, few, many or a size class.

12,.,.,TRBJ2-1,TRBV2,CASNRRGIEQFF,TGTGCCAGCAATCGGCGGGGAATTGAGCAGTTCTTC
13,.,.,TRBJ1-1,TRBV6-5,CASSYSPSEGAFF,TGTGCCAGCAGTTACTCGCCCTCCGAGGGCGCTTTCTTT
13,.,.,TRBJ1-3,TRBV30,CAWSREAGNTIYF,TGTGCCTGGAGTAGAGAGGCTGGAAACACCATATATTTT
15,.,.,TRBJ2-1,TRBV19,CASSIDHREGNEQFF,TGTGCCAGTAGTATAGATCACAGGGAGGGCAATGAGCAGTTCTTC
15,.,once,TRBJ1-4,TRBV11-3,CASSPSGTQNEKLFF,TGTGCCAGCAGCCCATCCGGGACACAAAATGAAAAACTGTTTTTT
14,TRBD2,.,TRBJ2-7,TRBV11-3,CASSLSGGDYEQYF,TGTGCCAGCAGCCTTAGCGGGGGGGACTACGAGCAGTACTTC
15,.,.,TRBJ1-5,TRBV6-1,CASSGGRNSNQPQHF,TGTGCCAGCAGCGGGGGCAGAAATAGCAATCAGCCCCAGCATTTT
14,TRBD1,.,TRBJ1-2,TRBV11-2,CASSLGQGNYGYTF,TGTGCCAGCAGCTTGGGACAGGGGAACTATGGCTACACCTTC
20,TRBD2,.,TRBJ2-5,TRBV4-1,CASSQDSLFGGGAVVETQYF,TGCGCCAGCAGCCAAGATTCCCTCTTCGGCGGGGGGGCGGTCGTAGAGACCCAGTACTTC
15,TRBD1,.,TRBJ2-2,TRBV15,CATSKGDRETGELFF,TGTGCCACCAGCAAGGGGGACAGGGAGACCGGGGAGCTGTTTTTT
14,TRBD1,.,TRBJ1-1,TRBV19,CASSIGTGNTEAFF,TGTGCCAGTAGTATAGGGACAGGGAACACTGAAGCTTTCTTT
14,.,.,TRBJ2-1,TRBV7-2,CASSLIRVRNEQFF,TGTGCCAGCAGCTTGATTCGGGTGCGAAATGAGCAGTTCTTC
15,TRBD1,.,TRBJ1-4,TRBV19,CASSTGTGNNEKLFF,TGTGCCAGTAGTACCGGGACAGGGAATAATGAAAAACTGTTTTTT
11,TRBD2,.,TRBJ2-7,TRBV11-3,CASRGGIEQYF,TGTGCCAGCAGGGGGGGGATCGAGCAGTACTTC
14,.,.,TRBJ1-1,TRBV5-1,CASSWDDRNTEAFF,TGCGCCAGCAGCTGGGATGACAGGAACACTGAAGCTTTCTTT
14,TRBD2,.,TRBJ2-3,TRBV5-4,CASSSLAGQDTQYF,TGTGCCAGCAGCTCACTAGCGGGGCAAGATACGCAGTATTTT
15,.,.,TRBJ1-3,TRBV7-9,CASPGGALSGNTIYF,TGTGCCAGCCCCGGCGGGGCCCTCTCTGGAAACACCATATATTTT
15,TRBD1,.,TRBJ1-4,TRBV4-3,CASSARTGTNEKLFF,TGCGCCAGCAGCGCTCGGACAGGAACTAATGAAAAACTGTTTTTT